This TCR beta chain originates from a study of CXCR3-negative and CXCR3-positive naive CD8 T cells. For this clonotype: Its cognate antigen is unknown.

The CDR3 has 14 amino acids. Germline assignment: CDR1 LNHNV and CDR2 YYDKDF (reference sequence). The TRB cDNA libraries were prepared by 5' RACE with UMI labels. TCRdb reprocessed the 5' RACE reads, keeping one entry per CDR3 protein, no DNA. The ten top clones account for roughly 1.5%, within a sample of tens of thousands of distinct CDR3 sequences. Study-level points and caveats: Most assays used freshly isolated PBMCs, as cryopreservation partially reduced CXCR3. Much lower diversity was found in memory CD8+ cells, while both naive subsets had comparably high diversity.

This TCR was recovered from a human donor in good health. Some clones in this sample may be carry-over from other donors' samples. The sample comprised naive CXCR3- CD8+ T cells from blood. The subset was: CD45RO-CCR7+CD27+CD95- naive CD8+ T cells lacking CXCR3 (TNR3-). The V call is TRBV15, the J call TRBJ2-5. The CDR3 loop reads CATSRGPGEETQYF. Full variable domain (outside the CDR3, taken from reference TRBV15 and TRBJ2-5): DAMVIQNPRYQVTQFGKPVTLSCSQTLNHNVMYWYQQKSSQAPKLLFHYYDKDFNNEADTPDNFQSRRPNTSFCFLDIRSPGLGDTAMYLCATSRGPGEETQYFGPGTRLLVL.